The 25 T cell receptor beta chains presented below share a single source sample, sequenced in a study of early T cells in non-severe SARS-CoV-2 infection. TCRdb called the 5' RACE reads again in MiXCR, with one record for every CDR3 protein. The profile shows 80,000 to 95,000 distinct CDR3 sequences, roughly 15% of them singletons. The input for sequencing was whole blood, taken at baseline. The receptors were sampled from an adult who was a healthcare worker with PCR-confirmed SARS-CoV-2 infection or an uninfected control (not recorded which).

The chain is built from TRBV10-1 and TRBJ1-2, with D hard to call. The CDR3 is 10 amino acids. From germline, CDR1 is WNHNN and CDR2 SYGVQD (reference sequence). The germline V and J ends were trimmed by 8 bases and 7 bases, with 8 bases remaining between them. Written as DNA, the CDR3 is TGCGCCAGCTACCTATCTGGCTACACCTTC. This codes for CASYLSGYTF.

This clonotype was observed many times. This chain uses TRBV7-7 with TRBJ2-1; 10 nucleotides agree with TRBD2. There are 15 residues in the CDR3. J was trimmed by 6 bases and V by 4 bases; bases with no gene match: 6. From germline, CDR1 is SSHAT and CDR2 FNYEAQ (reference sequence). Here the CDR3 reads CASSSLAGVGNEQFF. The CDR3 region has the DNA TGTGCCAGCAGCTCGCTAGCGGGAGTAGGCAATGAGCAGTTCTTC.

This chain links TRBV11-1 with TRBJ2-5; D is possibly TRBD1 (7 bases). Trimming took 4 bases from V and 2 from J, leaving 11 bases between them. The CDR3 contains 14 residues. Per the germline V gene, CDR1 is SGHAT and CDR2 is FQDESV (reference sequence). CDR3 nucleotide sequence: TGTGCCAGCAGCTCGCGGGACAGACAAGAGACCCAGTACTTC. Amino acids: CASSSRDRQETQYF.

The V and J genes are TRBV20-1 and TRBJ2-1; TRBD2 matches 11 bases. This CDR3 has 15 amino acids. The germline V gene encodes CDR1 DFQATT and CDR2 SNEGSKA (reference sequence). With 3 bases clipped from V and 7 bases from J, the junction kept 8 bases outside the gene matches. CDR3 bases: TGCAGTGCTAGGAGAGGGACTAGCGGAATTAATGAGCAGTTCTTC. Translating gives CSARRGTSGINEQFF.

With regard to this clonotype: The junction departs from the called germline gene at one end, perhaps through a read error. The chain carries TRBV11-2 and TRBJ2-5, with D unclear. Looked up from germline, CDR1 is SGHAT and CDR2 is FQNNGV. There are 15 residues in the CDR3. For the CDR3, the DNA is TGTGCCAGCAGCCCCGGCCGGCACCGCCAAGAGACCCGGTACTTC. Its translation: CASSPGRHRQETRYF. Variable domain in full (rest from reference TRBV11-2 and TRBJ2-5): EAGVAQSPRYKIIEKRQSVAFWCNPISGHATLYWYQQILGQGPKLLIQFQNNGVVDDSQLPKDRFSAERLKGVDSTLKIQPAKLEDSAVYLCASSPGRHRQETRYFGPGTRLLVL.

A few counts support this clonotype. The chain is built from TRBV18 and TRBJ1-2, with D possibly matching TRBD1 (6 bases). Germline CDR1 KGHSH, CDR2 LQKENI. With 5 bases removed from V and 5 bases from J, the gap between germline ends came to 21 bases. The CDR3 spans 16 residues. CDR3 sequence: CASSSIPHRDEYGYTF. The CDR3 region has the DNA TGTGCCAGCTCATCAATTCCTCACAGGGATGAATATGGCTACACCTTC.

This clonotype has at least ten counts. V is TRBV7-8 and J is TRBJ1-2; D is unclear. This CDR3 comprises 12 residues. The ends were cut back, 5 bases at V and 3 bases at J, with 7 bases in the middle. Germline loops: CDR1 SGHVS, CDR2 FQNEAQ. The CDR3 DNA follows: TGTGCCAGCAGCCCAGAGGACTATGGCTACACCTTC. Translating it yields CASSPEDYGYTF.

The chain employs TRBV7-3 and TRBJ1-1; D gene ambiguous. V gave up 5 bases and J gave up 4 bases, with 17 bases separating them. Germline CDR1 and CDR2: SGHTA and FQGTGA. This CDR3 spans 15 amino acids. The CDR3 DNA reads as TGTGCCAGCAGCCCCCGGCCTTTGGGGAGCACTGAAGCTTTCTTT. As protein: CASSPRPLGSTEAFF.

This clonotype was seen a few times. This chain links TRBV7-9 with TRBJ2-7; 9 bases are a match to TRBD1. Germline V gene data show CDR1 as SEHNR and CDR2 as FQNEAQ (reference sequence). Trimming at V came to 1 base and at J to 2 bases, leaving 3 bases not matched to a gene. This CDR3 region has 15 residues. CDR3 amino acids: CASSLGTGDAYEQYF. The DNA for the CDR3 is TGTGCCAGCAGCTTAGGGACAGGGGACGCCTACGAGCAGTACTTC.

The chain employs TRBV4-1 and TRBJ2-1, with 9 bases identical to TRBD2. V dropped 3 bases and J dropped 6; count of bases not matched to a gene: 3. CDR3 length equals 14 residues. The germline CDR1 and CDR2 sequences are MGHRA and YSYEKL. The CDR3 is CASSQREGLNEQFF. Here the CDR3 DNA reads TGCGCCAGCAGCCAGCGGGAGGGCCTCAATGAGCAGTTCTTC.

In its sample, this clonotype was seen many times. The gene calls are TRBV2 and TRBJ1-2; D unresolved. CDR3 length: 13 residues. Germline V gene data show CDR1 as SNHLY and CDR2 as FYNNEI. V lost 6 bases, J lost 8 bases, and 16 bases lay in between. The CDR3 sequence: CASRETGIGGYTF. CDR3 coding DNA: TGTGCCAGCAGGGAGACGGGGATCGGCGGCTACACCTTC.

V gene TRBV28 combines with J gene TRBJ2-2; D might be TRBD2 (6 bases). This CDR3 is 16 amino acids long. Germline V gene lookup returns CDR1 MDHEN and CDR2 SYDVKM. Trimming stripped 5 bases from V and 4 bases from J, with 17 bases between. CDR3 amino acids: CASSRLVGGITGELFF. CDR3 bases: TGTGCCAGCAGTCGCTTAGTAGGCGGGATCACCGGGGAGCTGTTTTTT.

The CDR3 DNA reads as TGTGCCAGCAGTCTACCGGGACAGGGGTTGGAGACCCAGTACTTC. Translated, it gives CASSLPGQGLETQYF. The V gene is TRBV6-6, the J gene TRBJ2-5, with TRBD1 matching over 10 bases. With V trimmed by 5 bases and J by 5 bases, 8 bases remained unmatched. The CDR3 covers 15 residues. Germline lookup yields CDR1 MNHNY and CDR2 SVGAGI (reference sequence).

Only a few counts were recorded for this clonotype. This chain connects TRBV12-3 or TRBV12-4 to TRBJ2-1, with D unclear. CDR3 length: 13 amino acids. Trimming cost V 3 bases and J 8 bases, with 11 bases left between them. In DNA, the CDR3 is TGTGCCAGCAGTTTGGCTAGGAAGCATGAGCAGTTCTTC. Residues: CASSLARKHEQFF.

This clonotype was seen ten or more times. V gene TRBV12-3 or TRBV12-4 combines with J gene TRBJ2-1, with D maybe TRBD2 (6 bases). The CDR3 consists of 15 residues. V lost 8 bases and J 9 bases, leaving 23 bases between the germline ends. CDR3 residues: CASRTPGELSGEQFF. The CDR3 nucleotides are TGTGCCAGCCGTACTCCGGGAGAATTGAGCGGTGAGCAGTTCTTC.

The rearrangement uses TRBV20-1 and TRBJ2-1; D is uncertain. The CDR3 sequence is 14 residues long. V lost 3 bases, J lost 5 bases, and 14 bases lay in between. The germline V gene encodes CDR1 DFQATT and CDR2 SNEGSKA (reference sequence). The CDR3 spells CSASSPRENNEQFF. CDR3 nucleotides: TGCAGTGCTAGTAGTCCTAGGGAAAACAATGAGCAGTTCTTC.

This clonotype was observed a few times. This rearrangement joins TRBV20-1 to TRBJ1-2; D may be TRBD1 (6 bases). The CDR3 loop spans 14 amino acids. The germline V and J ends were trimmed by 0 bases and 8 bases, with 16 bases remaining between them. Germline lookup yields CDR1 DFQATT and CDR2 SNEGSKA (reference sequence). The CDR3 nucleotides read TGCAGTGCTAGAGATGACAGGTTCTTGTACGGCTACACCTTC. Translated, it gives CSARDDRFLYGYTF.

V is TRBV20-1 and J is TRBJ1-1; 7 bases are shared with TRBD1. With 6 bases clipped from V and 0 bases from J, the junction kept 7 bases outside the gene matches. The germline V gene has CDR1 DFQATT and CDR2 SNEGSKA (reference sequence). This CDR3 comprises 14 residues. In DNA, the CDR3 is TGCAGTGCCCCCCTTGGACAGGTGAACACTGAAGCTTTCTTT. The encoded protein is CSAPLGQVNTEAFF.

The CDR3 DNA is TGTGCCAGCAGCCAAGCCCAGGGGTGGACTGAAGCTTTCTTT. Translated: CASSQAQGWTEAFF. The V and J genes are TRBV3-1 and TRBJ1-1, with D perhaps TRBD1 (6 bases). Looked up from germline, CDR1 is LGHDT and CDR2 is YNNKEL (reference sequence). With 1 base removed from V and 5 bases from J, the gap between germline ends came to 11 bases. The CDR3 runs to 14 residues.

This clonotype showed up just a few times. CDR3 sequence (DNA): TGCAGTGCCCCCGCCTTGAGCGGGGACTACAATGAGCAGTTCTTC. Protein sequence: CSAPALSGDYNEQFF. The chain uses TRBV20-1 and TRBJ2-1; 7 bases map to TRBD2. V lost 6 bases, J lost 3 bases, and 11 bases stayed unmatched. The CDR3 sequence is 15 residues long. The germline gives CDR1 DFQATT, CDR2 SNEGSKA (reference sequence).

This clonotype was seen a handful of times. The chain carries TRBV12-3 or TRBV12-4 and TRBJ2-1; D possibly corresponds to TRBD2 (5 bases). CDR3 length equals 17 residues. Trimming cost V 3 bases and J 8 bases, with 23 bases left between them. The CDR3: CASSFVEGSGPTHEQFF. CDR3 DNA sequence: TGTGCCAGCAGTTTCGTCGAAGGGAGTGGCCCTACCCATGAGCAGTTCTTC.

This sequence joins TRBV7-9 and TRBJ2-3; D uncertain. The CDR3 has 14 residues. The germline V gene encodes CDR1 SEHNR and CDR2 FQNEAQ (reference sequence). Between the trimmed V and J ends, which lost 4 bases and 2 bases, there was a span of 10 bases. In nucleotides, the CDR3 is TGTGCCAGCAGCTCTCCGACAACCACAGATACGCAGTATTTT. Translation: CASSSPTTTDTQYF.

The chain joins TRBV3-1 to TRBJ2-7; the D is unclear. CDR1 is LGHDT and CDR2 is YNNKEL in the germline V gene (reference sequence). Between the trimmed V and J ends, which lost 2 bases and 6 bases, there was a span of 11 bases. The CDR3 runs to 13 residues. Written as DNA, the CDR3 is TGTGCCAGCAGCCAACGGAGACAACCCGAGCAGTACTTC. This translates into CASSQRRQPEQYF.

This clonotype has at least ten counts. A read error may produce the germline difference seen at one junction end. The J gene is TRBJ2-7, the V gene TRBV5-1; no clear D gene. Germline-derived CDR1 and CDR2 are SGHRS and YFSETQ. The CDR3 loop spans 13 amino acids. The CDR3 sequence is CASSLDRAYEQYF. The CDR3 nucleotides are TGTGCCAGCAGCTTAGATCGAGCGTACGAGCAGTACTTC. Full variable domain (outside the CDR3, taken from reference TRBV5-1 and TRBJ2-7): KAGVTQTPRYLIKTRGQQVTLSCSPISGHRSVSWYQQTPGQGLQFLFEYFSETQRNKGNFPGRFSGRQFSNSRSEMNVSTLELGDSALYLCASSLDRAYEQYFGPGTRLTVT.

The CDR3 coding sequence is TGTGCCAGCTCCCCCGTAGGGTCCCTCGAGCAGTACTTC. It is translated as CASSPVGSLEQYF. The gene calls are TRBV18 and TRBJ2-7; D not certain. Trimming shortened V by 6 bases and J by 6 bases, and 15 bases separated the two germline ends. This CDR3 region has 13 residues. CDR1 and CDR2 from the germline V gene are KGHSH and LQKENI. Based on the CDR3 plus reference TRBV18 and TRBJ2-7, the full variable domain is NAGVMQNPRHLVRRRGQEARLRCSPMKGHSHVYWYRQLPEEGLKFMVYLQKENIIDESGMPKERFSAEFPKEGPSILRIQQVVRGDSAAYFCASSPVGSLEQYFGPGTRLTVT.